These T cell receptor beta chains were read from a single sample in a study of blood T cell repertoires in COVID-19. Sequencing was performed with immunoSEQ multiplex PCR; in TCRdb, only in-frame clones are kept and a portion is missing. The data show more than 200,000 clones, less than 85% seen once. Sample: peripheral blood. Every receptor here comes from a woman older than 75 with active or convalescent COVID-19. The CDR3 runs from the conserved cysteine through the conserved F or W. The D gene is left open where the match is weak. Clone size appears in some rows only: once, few, many, or a class for an expanded clone.

NA	TRBV28	NA	TRBJ2-1	CASEGAGWPPGEQFF	TGTGCCTCGGAGGGGGCGGGATGGCCTCCTGGTGAGCAGTTCTTC
NA	TRBV27	TRBD1	TRBJ1-1	CASSPGTGVNTEAFF	TGTGCCAGCAGTCCCGGGACAGGGGTGAACACTGAAGCTTTCTTT
NA	TRBV7-2	TRBD2	TRBJ2-2	CASTSGRANTGELFF	TGTGCCAGCACAAGCGGGAGAGCGAACACCGGGGAGCTGTTTTTT
once	TRBV12-3/TRBV12-4	NA	TRBJ1-2	CASSLQEIYGYTF	TGTGCCAGCAGCCTACAGGAGATCTATGGCTACACCTTC
NA	TRBV24-1	TRBD1	TRBJ1-2	CATSDSDRFYGYTF	TGTGCCACCAGTGACTCGGACAGGTTCTATGGCTACACCTTC
NA	TRBV5-1	NA	TRBJ1-3	CASSLQTGSQGNTIYF	TGCGCCAGCAGCTTGCAGACAGGCTCTCAAGGAAACACCATATATTTT
NA	TRBV19	NA	TRBJ2-3	CASSRRFGGADLSTDTQYF	TGTGCCAGTAGTCGACGGTTTGGGGGGGCAGACTTGAGCACAGATACGCAGTATTTT
NA	TRBV27	TRBD1	TRBJ1-1	CASSLAGGYTEAFF	TGTGCCAGCAGTTTGGCAGGGGGCTACACTGAAGCTTTCTTT
NA	TRBV16	NA	TRBJ2-1	CASSQSTGVVF	TGTGCCAGCAGCCAGTCGACTGGTGTTGTCTTC
NA	TRBV5-1	NA	TRBJ1-2	CASSLQGALYGYTF	TGCGCCAGCAGTCTACAGGGCGCCCTATACGGCTACACCTTC
NA	TRBV28	NA	TRBJ1-6	CASSLGGIISSPLHF	TGTGCCAGCAGTTTGGGAGGGATCATCAGTTCACCCCTCCACTTT
NA	TRBV7-8	TRBD1	TRBJ2-1	CASSSEPGQGANEQFF	TGTGCCAGCAGCTCTGAACCGGGACAGGGGGCTAATGAGCAGTTCTTC
NA	TRBV5-1	TRBD2	TRBJ2-5	CASSPIGLAGKETQYF	TGCGCCAGCAGCCCGATAGGACTAGCGGGGAAAGAGACCCAGTACTTC
NA	TRBV28	TRBD2	TRBJ2-7	CASRARGGTYEQYF	TGTGCCAGCAGGGCGCGGGGGGGAACCTACGAGCAGTACTTC
NA	TRBV28	TRBD1	TRBJ1-1	CASYTGVNTEAFF	TGTGCCAGCTATACAGGGGTGAACACTGAAGCTTTCTTT
NA	TRBV7-8	NA	TRBJ2-7	CASSSRGALEGEQYF	TGTGCCAGCAGCTCCCGCGGCGCCCTGGAGGGAGAGCAGTACTTC
once	TRBV6-2/TRBV6-3	NA	TRBJ2-5	CASSGPSGETQHF	TGTGCCAGCAGTGGCCCCTCTGGGGAGACCCAGCACTTC